This T cell receptor (beta chain) was profiled in a study of control samples from healthy donors and cancer patients. CDR1 is MDHEN and CDR2 is SYDVKM in the germline V gene. V lost 5 bases, J lost 0 bases, and 11 bases lay in between. CDR3 length: 15 amino acids. Sequencing used immunoSEQ multiplex PCR; TCRdb keeps in-frame clones, though not all of them. The repertoire has about 150,000 clones, about 90% of them found once; the top ten carry approximately 1.8%. The receptor was derived from a man aged 18-30 years in good health. This chain links TRBV28 with TRBJ1-5; weak D call: TRBD1 (6 bases). The sequenced material came from blood. The CDR3 reads CASSPARGSNQPQHF. CDR3 DNA: TGTGCCAGCAGTCCCGCCAGGGGTAGCAATCAGCCCCAGCATTTT.